Listed here is a single TCR beta chain. This sample was included in a study of control samples from healthy donors and cancer patients. V gave up 3 bases and J gave up 7 bases; unmatched junction bases: 8. The CDR3 has 16 residues. Germline values: CDR1 LNHDA, CDR2 SQIVND (reference sequence). Assay used: immunoSEQ multiplex PCR; TCRdb lists only in-frame clones, some missing. The data hold under 85,000 clones, with 65% to 90% observed a single time. Sequencing was performed on PBMCs. This chain joins TRBV19 and TRBJ2-1; 11 bases map to TRBD2. The sequence was collected from a man aged 60 to 75 with head and neck cancer. The CDR3 here is CASSMGLAVPGNEQFF. The CDR3 coding sequence is TGTGCCAGTAGTATGGGACTAGCGGTCCCAGGTAATGAGCAGTTCTTC.